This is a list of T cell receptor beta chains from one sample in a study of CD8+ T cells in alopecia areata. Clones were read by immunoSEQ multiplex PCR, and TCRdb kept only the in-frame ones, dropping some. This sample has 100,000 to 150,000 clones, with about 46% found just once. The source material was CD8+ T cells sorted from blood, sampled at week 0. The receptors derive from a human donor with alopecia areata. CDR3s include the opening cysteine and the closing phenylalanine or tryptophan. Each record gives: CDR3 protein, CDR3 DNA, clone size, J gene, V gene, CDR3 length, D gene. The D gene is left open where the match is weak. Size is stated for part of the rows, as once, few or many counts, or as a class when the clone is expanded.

CDR3aa: CASNHVWGSYNEQFF
CDR3nt: TGTGCCAGCAATCATGTCTGGGGCTCCTACAATGAGCAGTTCTTC
abundance: NA
j_gene: TRBJ2-1
v_gene: TRBV11-2
len: 15
d_gene: NA

CDR3aa: CASSESGGGQETQYF
CDR3nt: TGTGCCAGCAGTGAGTCTGGCGGGGGGCAAGAGACCCAGTACTTC
abundance: NA
j_gene: TRBJ2-5
v_gene: TRBV6-1
len: 15
d_gene: TRBD2

CDR3aa: CASSYSSPGHHYEQYF
CDR3nt: TGTGCCAGCAGTTACTCGAGCCCGGGACACCACTACGAGCAGTACTTC
abundance: NA
j_gene: TRBJ2-7
v_gene: TRBV6-6
len: 16
d_gene: NA

CDR3aa: CASSDDSYEQYF
CDR3nt: TGTGCCAGCAGTGATGACAGCTACGAGCAGTACTTC
abundance: NA
j_gene: TRBJ2-7
v_gene: TRBV25-1
len: 12
d_gene: NA

CDR3aa: CASSGGGWDQPQHF
CDR3nt: TGTGCCAGCAGCGGCGGCGGTTGGGATCAGCCCCAGCATTTT
abundance: NA
j_gene: TRBJ1-5
v_gene: TRBV5-6
len: 14
d_gene: NA

CDR3aa: CASSVLTGGAEAFF
CDR3nt: TGTGCCAGCAGCGTACTCACCGGGGGAGCAGAAGCTTTCTTT
abundance: few
j_gene: TRBJ1-1
v_gene: TRBV9
len: 14
d_gene: NA

CDR3aa: CASSLSGTGGTDTQYF
CDR3nt: TGTGCCAGCAGTTTATCGGGGACAGGGGGCACAGATACGCAGTATTTT
abundance: NA
j_gene: TRBJ2-3
v_gene: TRBV27
len: 16
d_gene: TRBD1

CDR3aa: CASSTSGGSYEQYF
CDR3nt: TGCGCCAGCAGCACCAGCGGGGGCTCCTACGAGCAGTACTTC
abundance: NA
j_gene: TRBJ2-7
v_gene: TRBV5-1
len: 14
d_gene: TRBD2

CDR3aa: CAWSRSYEQYF
CDR3nt: TGTGCCTGGAGTCGAAGTTACGAGCAGTACTTC
abundance: NA
j_gene: TRBJ2-7
v_gene: TRBV30
len: 11
d_gene: NA

CDR3aa: CASEGHTDTQYF
CDR3nt: TGTGCCAGCGAAGGCCACACAGATACGCAGTATTTT
abundance: few
j_gene: TRBJ2-3
v_gene: TRBV2
len: 12
d_gene: NA

CDR3aa: CSVAPENTEAFF
CDR3nt: TGCAGCGTTGCCCCGGAAAACACTGAAGCTTTCTTT
abundance: NA
j_gene: TRBJ1-1
v_gene: TRBV29-1
len: 12
d_gene: NA

CDR3aa: CASSRQDYGYTF
CDR3nt: TGTGCCAGCAGCCGACAGGACTATGGCTACACCTTC
abundance: few
j_gene: TRBJ1-2
v_gene: TRBV5-6
len: 12
d_gene: NA

CDR3aa: CASSLGFGASSSYNEQFF
CDR3nt: TGTGCCAGCAGTTTAGGGTTCGGGGCTTCGAGCTCCTACAATGAGCAGTTCTTC
abundance: NA
j_gene: TRBJ2-1
v_gene: TRBV9
len: 18
d_gene: NA

CDR3aa: CASSYLQGNGEAFF
CDR3nt: TGTGCCAGCAGTTACTTACAGGGTAATGGTGAAGCTTTCTTT
abundance: NA
j_gene: TRBJ1-1
v_gene: TRBV6-6
len: 14
d_gene: NA

CDR3aa: CASSQRLDSYNEQFF
CDR3nt: TGCGCCAGCAGCCAAAGGCTAGACTCCTACAATGAGCAGTTCTTC
abundance: few
j_gene: TRBJ2-1
v_gene: TRBV4-1
len: 15
d_gene: NA

CDR3aa: CASSLGGGRDTQYF
CDR3nt: TGTGCCAGCAGTTTGGGGGGCGGGAGAGATACGCAGTATTTT
abundance: few
j_gene: TRBJ2-3
v_gene: TRBV27
len: 14
d_gene: NA

CDR3aa: CASSVQGATEAFF
CDR3nt: TGCGCCAGCAGCGTACAGGGGGCCACTGAAGCTTTCTTT
abundance: NA
j_gene: TRBJ1-1
v_gene: TRBV5-1
len: 13
d_gene: TRBD1

CDR3aa: CASSYGAGGIDTQYF
CDR3nt: TGTGCCAGCAGTTACGGTGCGGGGGGAATAGATACGCAGTATTTT
abundance: few
j_gene: TRBJ2-3
v_gene: TRBV6-5
len: 15
d_gene: TRBD2

CDR3aa: CASSYSTGGYGYTF
CDR3nt: TGTGCCAGCAGTTATTCGACAGGGGGCTATGGCTACACCTTC
abundance: once
j_gene: TRBJ1-2
v_gene: TRBV6-5
len: 14
d_gene: TRBD1

CDR3aa: CASSHERGSYEQYF
CDR3nt: TGCGCCAGCAGCCATGAGCGGGGGTCCTACGAGCAGTACTTC
abundance: NA
j_gene: TRBJ2-7
v_gene: TRBV4-3
len: 14
d_gene: TRBD2

CDR3aa: CASSLSGGSYNEQFF
CDR3nt: TGCGCCAGCAGCTTGAGCGGGGGCTCCTACAATGAGCAGTTCTTC
abundance: NA
j_gene: TRBJ2-1
v_gene: TRBV5-1
len: 15
d_gene: TRBD2

CDR3aa: CAWSVMENTEAFF
CDR3nt: TGTGCCTGGAGTGTGATGGAGAACACTGAAGCTTTCTTT
abundance: NA
j_gene: TRBJ1-1
v_gene: TRBV30
len: 13
d_gene: NA

CDR3aa: CASSLSSSEPLHF
CDR3nt: TGTGCCAGCAGTTTATCCTCTAGCGAGCCCCTCCACTTT
abundance: NA
j_gene: TRBJ1-6
v_gene: TRBV27
len: 13
d_gene: NA

CDR3aa: CASSLGEETQYF
CDR3nt: TGTGCCAGCAGCTTAGGGGAAGAGACCCAGTACTTC
abundance: once
j_gene: TRBJ2-5
v_gene: TRBV7-9
len: 12
d_gene: NA

CDR3aa: CAWRQPPNYGYTF
CDR3nt: TGTGCCTGGCGACAACCCCCTAACTATGGCTACACCTTC
abundance: NA
j_gene: TRBJ1-2
v_gene: TRBV30
len: 13
d_gene: NA

CDR3aa: CASSYSPESPVYGYTF
CDR3nt: TGTGCCAGCAGTTACTCCCCCGAAAGCCCGGTCTATGGCTACACCTTC
abundance: NA
j_gene: TRBJ1-2
v_gene: TRBV6-5
len: 16
d_gene: NA

CDR3aa: CASSVGAVGNTIYF
CDR3nt: TGTGCCAGCAGCGTAGGGGCAGTAGGAAACACCATATATTTT
abundance: few
j_gene: TRBJ1-3
v_gene: TRBV9
len: 14
d_gene: NA

CDR3aa: CASSQDTTSSTDTQYF
CDR3nt: TGCGCCAGCAGCCAAGATACAACCTCTAGCACAGATACGCAGTATTTT
abundance: NA
j_gene: TRBJ2-3
v_gene: TRBV4-1
len: 16
d_gene: NA

CDR3aa: CASSPSGGVNYGYTF
CDR3nt: TGTGCCAGCAGTCCCAGTGGGGGAGTTAACTATGGCTACACCTTC
abundance: NA
j_gene: TRBJ1-2
v_gene: TRBV7-3
len: 15
d_gene: NA

CDR3aa: CASSQDPNYGYTF
CDR3nt: TGCGCCAGCAGCCAAGATCCTAACTATGGCTACACCTTC
abundance: once
j_gene: TRBJ1-2
v_gene: TRBV4-3
len: 13
d_gene: NA

CDR3aa: CASSLEHYTQYF
CDR3nt: TGTGCCAGCAGCTTGGAGCACTATACGCAGTATTTT
abundance: NA
j_gene: TRBJ2-3
v_gene: TRBV5-6
len: 12
d_gene: NA

CDR3aa: CASSQDGLYGYTF
CDR3nt: TGTGCCAGCAGCCAAGATGGCCTCTATGGCTACACCTTC
abundance: NA
j_gene: TRBJ1-2
v_gene: TRBV14
len: 13
d_gene: NA

CDR3aa: CASIPRLCGYTF
CDR3nt: TGTGCCAGCATCCCTCGGTTATGTGGCTACACCTTC
abundance: once
j_gene: TRBJ1-2
v_gene: TRBV27
len: 12
d_gene: NA

CDR3aa: CASNPLRGLGETQYF
CDR3nt: TGTGCCAGCAACCCTCTGCGGGGTTTGGGAGAGACCCAGTACTTC
abundance: NA
j_gene: TRBJ2-5
v_gene: TRBV9
len: 15
d_gene: NA

CDR3aa: CASSLSARSPLHF
CDR3nt: TGTGCCAGCAGCTTATCGGCTCGCTCACCCCTCCACTTT
abundance: few
j_gene: TRBJ1-6
v_gene: TRBV13
len: 13
d_gene: NA

CDR3aa: CASSIGTSTQETQYF
CDR3nt: TGTGCCAGTAGTATCGGGACTAGCACTCAAGAGACCCAGTACTTC
abundance: NA
j_gene: TRBJ2-5
v_gene: TRBV19
len: 15
d_gene: TRBD2

CDR3aa: CAWSVQQGGAYNEQFF
CDR3nt: TGTGCCTGGAGTGTACAACAGGGGGGCGCCTACAATGAGCAGTTCTTC
abundance: NA
j_gene: TRBJ2-1
v_gene: TRBV30
len: 16
d_gene: TRBD1

CDR3aa: CAWSVVGGTYEQYF
CDR3nt: TGTGCCTGGAGTGTAGTCGGCGGGACCTACGAGCAGTACTTC
abundance: few
j_gene: TRBJ2-7
v_gene: TRBV30
len: 14
d_gene: NA

CDR3aa: CASSQGTVRNYGYTF
CDR3nt: TGCGCCAGCAGCCAAGGGACAGTCAGGAACTATGGCTACACCTTC
abundance: NA
j_gene: TRBJ1-2
v_gene: TRBV4-1
len: 15
d_gene: NA

CDR3aa: CASSLSQGEKLFF
CDR3nt: TGTGCCAGCAGCTTAAGTCAGGGTGAAAAACTGTTTTTT
abundance: few
j_gene: TRBJ1-4
v_gene: TRBV13
len: 13
d_gene: NA

CDR3aa: CASSPGGPWTGSAKNIQYF
CDR3nt: TGTGCCAGCAGCCCCGGGGGGCCGTGGACAGGGTCAGCCAAAAACATTCAGTACTTC
abundance: NA
j_gene: TRBJ2-4
v_gene: TRBV7-3
len: 19
d_gene: NA

CDR3aa: CASTSSSYNSPLHF
CDR3nt: TGTGCCAGCACTTCGAGCTCCTATAATTCACCCCTCCACTTT
abundance: NA
j_gene: TRBJ1-6
v_gene: TRBV27
len: 14
d_gene: NA

CDR3aa: CASKSGNEQFF
CDR3nt: TGTGCCAGCAAATCGGGGAATGAGCAGTTCTTC
abundance: NA
j_gene: TRBJ2-1
v_gene: TRBV7-9
len: 11
d_gene: NA

CDR3aa: CASTYEQYF
CDR3nt: TGTGCCAGTACCTACGAGCAGTACTTC
abundance: many
j_gene: TRBJ2-7
v_gene: TRBV19
len: 9
d_gene: NA

CDR3aa: CASSPEQGEYEQYF
CDR3nt: TGTGCCAGTAGTCCCGAACAGGGGGAGTACGAGCAGTACTTC
abundance: NA
j_gene: TRBJ2-7
v_gene: TRBV19
len: 14
d_gene: TRBD1

CDR3aa: CAISDPQNSPLHF
CDR3nt: TGTGCCATCAGTGACCCACAGAATTCACCCCTCCACTTT
abundance: NA
j_gene: TRBJ1-6
v_gene: TRBV10-3
len: 13
d_gene: NA

CDR3aa: CASSFRTGANTEAFF
CDR3nt: TGTGCCAGCAGCTTCCGGACAGGGGCGAACACTGAAGCTTTCTTT
abundance: NA
j_gene: TRBJ1-1
v_gene: TRBV7-6
len: 15
d_gene: TRBD1